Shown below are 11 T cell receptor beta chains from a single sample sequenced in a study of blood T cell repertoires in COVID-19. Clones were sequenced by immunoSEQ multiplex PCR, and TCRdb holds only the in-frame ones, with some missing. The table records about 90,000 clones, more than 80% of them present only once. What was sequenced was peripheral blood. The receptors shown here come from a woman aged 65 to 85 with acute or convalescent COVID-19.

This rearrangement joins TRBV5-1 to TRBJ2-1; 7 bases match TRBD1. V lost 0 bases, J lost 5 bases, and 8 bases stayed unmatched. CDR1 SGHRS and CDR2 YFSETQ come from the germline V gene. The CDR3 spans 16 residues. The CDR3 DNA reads TGCGCCAGCAGCTTGGGGGACAGCCCAGGGGACAATGAGCAGTTCTTC. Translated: CASSLGDSPGDNEQFF. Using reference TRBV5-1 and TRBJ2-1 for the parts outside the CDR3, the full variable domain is KAGVTQTPRYLIKTRGQQVTLSCSPISGHRSVSWYQQTPGQGLQFLFEYFSETQRNKGNFPGRFSGRQFSNSRSEMNVSTLELGDSALYLCASSLGDSPGDNEQFFGPGTRLTVL.

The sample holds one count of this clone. CDR3 amino acids: CASSPNEAGELFF. CDR3 sequence (DNA): TGTGCCAGCAGCCCAAATGAGGCCGGGGAGCTGTTTTTT. This chain joins TRBV12-3 or TRBV12-4 and TRBJ2-2; D not certain. V lost 6 bases and J lost 6, with 11 bases in between. The CDR3 extends over 13 amino acids.

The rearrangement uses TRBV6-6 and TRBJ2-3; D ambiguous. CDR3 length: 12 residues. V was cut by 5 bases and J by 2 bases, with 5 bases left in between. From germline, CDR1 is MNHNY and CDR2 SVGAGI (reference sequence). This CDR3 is CASSTHTDTQYF. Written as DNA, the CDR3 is TGTGCCAGCAGTACACACACAGATACGCAGTATTTT.

The CDR3 is CASSQDRDWNQPQHF. CDR3 bases: TGTGCCAGCAGCCAAGATCGGGATTGGAATCAGCCCCAGCATTTT. This rearrangement joins TRBV4-2 to TRBJ1-5; D is uncertain. This CDR3 contains 15 residues. CDR1 is LGHNA, CDR2 YNFKEQ, per germline. Between the trimmed V and J ends, which lost 0 bases and 4 bases, there was a span of 10 bases.

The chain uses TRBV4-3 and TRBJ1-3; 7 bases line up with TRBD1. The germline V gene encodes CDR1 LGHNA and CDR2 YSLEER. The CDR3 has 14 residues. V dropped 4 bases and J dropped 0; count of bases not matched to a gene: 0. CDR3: CASSRDSSGNTIYF. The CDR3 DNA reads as TGCGCCAGCAGCCGGGACAGCTCTGGAAACACCATATATTTT.

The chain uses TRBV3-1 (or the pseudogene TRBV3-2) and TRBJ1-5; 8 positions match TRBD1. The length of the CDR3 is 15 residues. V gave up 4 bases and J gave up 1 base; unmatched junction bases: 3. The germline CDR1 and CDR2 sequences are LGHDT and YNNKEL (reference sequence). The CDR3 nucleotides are TGTGCCAGCAGCCCAGGGGGCGGGAGCAATCAGCCCCAGCATTTT. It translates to CASSPGGGSNQPQHF.

The CDR3 is CASSFQGSNQPQHF. The DNA of the CDR3 is TGTGCCAGCAGTTTTCAGGGGAGCAATCAGCCCCAGCATTTT. The genes are TRBV28 and TRBJ1-5; tentative D call: TRBD1 (6 bases). V was trimmed by 3 bases and J by 1 base, leaving 7 bases between them. Germline CDR1 reads MDHEN; CDR2 reads SYDVKM. The CDR3 length is 14 residues.

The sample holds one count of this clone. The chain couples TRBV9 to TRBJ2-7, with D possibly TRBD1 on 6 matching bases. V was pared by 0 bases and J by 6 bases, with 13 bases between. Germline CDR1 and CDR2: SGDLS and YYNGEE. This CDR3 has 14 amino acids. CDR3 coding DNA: TGTGCCAGCAGCGTAGGAGGGGGAGTGGGCGAGCAGTACTTC. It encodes CASSVGGGVGEQYF.

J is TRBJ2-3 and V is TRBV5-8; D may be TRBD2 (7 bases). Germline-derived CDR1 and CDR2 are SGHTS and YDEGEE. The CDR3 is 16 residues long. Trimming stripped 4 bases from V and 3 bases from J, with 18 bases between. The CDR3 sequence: CASSPGEGRKTDTQYF. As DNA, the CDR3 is TGTGCCAGCAGCCCAGGGGAGGGGAGGAAGACAGATACGCAGTATTTT.

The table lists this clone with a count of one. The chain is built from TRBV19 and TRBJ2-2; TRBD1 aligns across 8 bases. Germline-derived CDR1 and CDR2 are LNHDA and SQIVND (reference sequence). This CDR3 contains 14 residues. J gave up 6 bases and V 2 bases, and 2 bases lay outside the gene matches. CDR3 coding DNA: TGTGCCAGTAGTATACAGGGGGCCTCCGGGGAGCTGTTTTTT. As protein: CASSIQGASGELFF.

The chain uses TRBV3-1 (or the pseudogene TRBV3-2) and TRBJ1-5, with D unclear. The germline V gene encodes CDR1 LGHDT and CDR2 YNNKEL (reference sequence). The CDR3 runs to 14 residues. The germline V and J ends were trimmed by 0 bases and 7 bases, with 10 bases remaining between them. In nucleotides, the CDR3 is TGTGCCAGCAGCCAAGATCCCATCGGGCAGCCCCAGCATTTT. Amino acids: CASSQDPIGQPQHF.